The 11 T cell receptor beta chains below were found in one sample sequenced in a study of cytotoxic CD8 clonotypes in ibrutinib-treated CLL. The table came from immunoSEQ multiplex PCR; TCRdb's copy has only in-frame clones and leaves some out. Seen here are about 130,000 clones, approximately 85% observed once, and the top ten hold approximately 2%. The source material was PBMCs, sampled after 24 months of ibrutinib treatment. Source of these receptors: a human donor with chronic lymphocytic leukemia.

The chain couples TRBV21-1 to TRBJ2-3; the D segment call TRBD1 is taken from the table without a DNA check. TRBV21-1 is annotated as a pseudogene. This CDR3 is 16 amino acids long. The CDR3 nucleotides read TGTGCCAGCAGCAAAGCGCACGCAGGGGGCACAGATACGCAGTATTTT. It encodes CASSKAHAGGTDTQYF.

The V call is TRBV27, the J call TRBJ1-6, with D perhaps matching TRBD1 (6 bases). Germline CDR1 and CDR2: MNHEY and SMNVEV (reference sequence). CDR3 length: 16 residues. V lost 3 bases and J 6 bases, leaving 15 bases between the germline ends. The CDR3 loop is CASSLTGRSLNSPLHF. Here the CDR3 DNA reads TGTGCCAGCAGTTTGACAGGACGGTCACTTAATTCACCCCTCCACTTT.

The chain uses TRBV16 and TRBJ1-2; perhaps TRBD1 as D (5 bases). Germline lookup yields CDR1 KGHSY and CDR2 FQNENV. This CDR3 has 15 amino acids. Trimming took 8 bases from V and 3 from J, leaving 19 bases between them. The CDR3 DNA reads TGTGCCAGCCTTGCCAAGGGGAATGGTGACTATGGCTACACCTTC. Protein product: CASLAKGNGDYGYTF.

The chain combines TRBV19 with TRBJ2-6, with a tentative D call TRBD1 (5 bases). V lost 0 bases and J 3 bases, leaving 12 bases between the germline ends. Looked up from germline, CDR1 is LNHDA and CDR2 is SQIVND (reference sequence). This CDR3 has 17 residues. The CDR3 coding sequence is TGTGCCAGTAGTATAGATCGCCAGGGTGGTGGGGCCAACGTCCTGACTTTC. Translating gives CASSIDRQGGGANVLTF.

The V gene is TRBV28, the J gene TRBJ1-3; D is unresolved. Between the trimmed V and J ends, which lost 6 bases and 0 bases, there was a span of 21 bases. In germline, CDR1 is MDHEN, CDR2 SYDVKM. The CDR3 length is 18 residues. The CDR3 nucleotides are TGTGCCAGCAGAGCAGTCACACGCCGCCTTGTCTCTGGAAACACCATATATTTT. This codes for CASRAVTRRLVSGNTIYF.

The V gene is TRBV6-5, the J gene TRBJ2-7; 8 bases line up with TRBD2. Looked up from germline, CDR1 is MNHEY and CDR2 is SVGAGI. Losses at the gene ends were 5 bases for V and 3 bases for J; bases not matched to a gene: 6. The CDR3 extends over 14 amino acids. CDR3 amino acids: CASSPTSGLYEQYF. The CDR3 region has the DNA TGTGCCAGCAGTCCCACTAGCGGCCTCTACGAGCAGTACTTC.

The genes are TRBV28 and TRBJ2-7; no definite D call. CDR3 length: 13 residues. Germline-derived CDR1 and CDR2 are MDHEN and SYDVKM. Trimming left V 6 bases short and J 0 bases short, with 9 bases between. CDR3 in amino acids: CASSLLNSYEQYF. CDR3 sequence (DNA): TGTGCCAGCAGCCTCCTAAACTCCTACGAGCAGTACTTC.

V usage is TRBV9 and J usage is TRBJ2-1, with D maybe TRBD2 (6 bases). Trimming pared 4 bases from V and 7 bases from J, leaving 15 bases between. CDR3 length: 14 residues. Per the germline V gene, CDR1 is SGDLS and CDR2 is YYNGEE. The CDR3 protein is CASSTSSGGNEQFF. The CDR3 DNA sequence: TGTGCCAGCAGCACATCCTCAGGAGGGAATGAGCAGTTCTTC.

The rearrangement joins TRBV4-3 to TRBJ2-4, with 10 bases lining up with TRBD2. The junction had 5 bases not matched to a gene; V was cut back by 0 bases and J by 3 bases. The CDR3 has 17 amino acids. Germline V CDR1 and CDR2: LGHNA, YSLEER. CDR3 bases: TGCGCCAGCAGCCAAGATCATGTAGCGGGGGGCAAAAACATTCAGTACTTC. Translating gives CASSQDHVAGGKNIQYF.

The gene calls are TRBV19 and TRBJ2-7; D might be TRBD2 (5 bases). This CDR3 has 13 amino acids. Trimming removed 3 bases at V and 2 bases at J, with 8 bases between. From germline, CDR1 is LNHDA and CDR2 SQIVND (reference sequence). CDR3 coding DNA: TGTGCCAGTAGTATCACGGGGACCTACGAGCAGTACTTC. The encoded protein is CASSITGTYEQYF.

The CDR3, as DNA: TGTGCCAGCAGTTACAGGACAGGGGACAATCAGCCCCAGCATTTT. As protein: CASSYRTGDNQPQHF. The chain has TRBV6-6 and TRBJ1-5; 9 positions agree with TRBD1. The CDR3 has 15 amino acids. The V gene's germline CDR1 is MNHNY and CDR2 SVGAGI (reference sequence). With 2 bases clipped from V and 3 bases from J, the junction kept 2 bases outside the gene matches.